These 30 T cell receptor beta chains share one sample of origin, sequenced in a study of T cells in Graves' hyperthyroidism and ophthalmopathy. Amplification yielded TCR beta CDR3 regions, with RNA transcripts as the source. An initial round of RT-PCR targeting the TCR CDR3 relied on the HTBI primer set. TCRdb reprocessed the multiplex PCR reads with MiXCR, giving one entry per CDR3 protein. The data show 500,000 to 650,000 distinct CDR3 sequences, around 13% seen once. The sequenced sample was blood. The receptors here all came from a woman aged 45 to 65 with Graves' ophthalmopathy.

This clonotype was counted at least ten times. The chain uses TRBV7-8 and TRBJ2-7, with 14 bases fitting TRBD2. CDR1 and CDR2 (germline): SGHVS, FQNEAQ. V was clipped by 1 base and J by 2 bases; unmatched bases: 7. The CDR3 runs to 18 residues. The CDR3 spells CASSLDGTSGSAAYEQYF. The CDR3 nucleotides are TGTGCCAGCAGCTTAGATGGGACTAGCGGGAGCGCGGCCTACGAGCAGTACTTC.

The table lists this clonotype with many counts. The chain has TRBV28 and TRBJ2-1; D is possibly TRBD1 or TRBD2 (6 bases each). Trimming took 5 bases from V and 10 from J, leaving 21 bases between them. The CDR3 runs to 15 residues. From germline, CDR1 is MDHEN and CDR2 SYDVKM. The CDR3 loop is CASSPSGGGTIEQFF. Written as DNA, the CDR3 is TGTGCCAGCAGTCCGTCAGGAGGAGGGACAATCGAGCAGTTCTTC. Full variable domain (outside the CDR3, taken from reference TRBV28 and TRBJ2-1): DVKVTQSSRYLVKRTGEKVFLECVQDMDHENMFWYRQDPGLGLRLIYFSYDVKMKEKGDIPEGYSVSREKKERFSLILESASTNQTSMYLCASSPSGGGTIEQFFGPGTRLTVL.

This clonotype was seen at least ten times. The V gene is TRBV29-1, the J gene TRBJ1-1; perhaps TRBD1 as D (5 bases). Trimming shortened V by 6 bases and J by 1 base, and 12 bases separated the two germline ends. CDR3 length: 13 amino acids. CDR1 is SQVTM, CDR2 ANQGSEA, per germline. CDR3 residues: CSVQGTQNTEAFF. CDR3 in DNA: TGCAGCGTCCAAGGGACTCAGAACACTGAAGCTTTCTTT. Using reference TRBV29-1 and TRBJ1-1 for the parts outside the CDR3, the full variable domain is SAVISQKPSRDICQRGTSLTIQCQVDSQVTMMFWYRQQPGQSLTLIATANQGSEATYESGFVIDKFPISRPNLTFSTLTVSNMSPEDSSIYLCSVQGTQNTEAFFGQGTRLTVV.

This sequence joins TRBV29-1 and TRBJ2-2, with 12 bases matching TRBD2. The germline gives CDR1 SQVTM, CDR2 ANQGSEA. J gave up 4 bases and V 5 bases, and 5 bases lay outside the gene matches. This CDR3 is built from 15 residues. The CDR3 protein is CSVRLAGVFTGELFF. The CDR3 region has the DNA TGCAGCGTTCGACTAGCGGGAGTTTTCACCGGGGAGCTGTTTTTT.

This clonotype has at least ten counts. This CDR3 reads CASSLNLRPDGGGYGYTF. For the CDR3, the DNA is TGTGCCAGCAGCTTAAATTTGAGGCCGGACGGGGGCGGCTATGGCTACACCTTC. The V gene is TRBV11-2, the J gene TRBJ1-2; D might be TRBD1 (6 bases). This CDR3 comprises 18 residues. Germline V CDR1 and CDR2: SGHAT, FQNNGV. The germline V and J ends were trimmed by 2 bases and 4 bases, with 23 bases remaining between them.

The table lists this clonotype with many counts. The CDR3 loop is CASKRTGVMSSYNEQFF. The CDR3, as DNA: TGTGCCAGCAAACGGACAGGGGTGATGAGCTCCTACAATGAGCAGTTCTTC. This chain joins TRBV27 and TRBJ2-1; TRBD1 matches 9 bases. The CDR3 has 17 amino acids. Unmatched junction bases numbered 10, after V lost 7 bases and J lost 0 bases. The germline CDR1 and CDR2 sequences are MNHEY and SMNVEV (reference sequence).

This clonotype was seen repeatedly, ten times or more. This chain links TRBV6-1 with TRBJ2-1; D is unclear. Germline CDR1 MNHNS, CDR2 SASEGT. The CDR3 has 14 amino acids. Deletions cut 3 bases from V and 2 bases from J, with 8 bases between. CDR3 nucleotide sequence: TGTGCCAGCAGTGATGTCGGAGCCTACAATGAGCAGTTCTTC. It specifies CASSDVGAYNEQFF.

The CDR3 loop is CASRPLGTQPQHF. The CDR3 DNA follows: TGTGCCAGCAGACCCCTGGGGACTCAGCCCCAGCATTTT. The chain has TRBV28 and TRBJ1-5; D perhaps matches TRBD1 (5 bases). The V gene lost 6 bases and the J gene lost 6 bases, with 12 bases spanning the gap. CDR1 is MDHEN, CDR2 SYDVKM, per germline. This CDR3 has 13 residues.

This clonotype was seen a few times. This rearrangement joins TRBV4-3 to TRBJ2-1, with 8 positions matching TRBD1. Germline-derived CDR1 and CDR2 are LGHNA and YSLEER. J lost 7 bases, V lost 3 bases, and 5 bases had no gene match. The CDR3 spans 14 residues. The CDR3 region has the DNA TGCGCCAGCAGCCAGTTACACAGGGGGAATGAGCAGTTCTTC. It yields the protein CASSQLHRGNEQFF.

The chain employs TRBV6-1 and TRBJ2-2; 8 bases are shared with TRBD2. Germline V gene sequence: CDR1 MNHNS, CDR2 SASEGT. The V gene end was trimmed by 6 bases and the J gene end by 7 bases; junction bases not matched to a gene: 7. The CDR3 has 14 amino acids. The CDR3 here is CASRKGLGGGELFF. DNA for the CDR3: TGTGCCAGCAGGAAGGGACTAGGGGGCGGGGAGCTGTTTTTT.

This clonotype occurred a few times. J is TRBJ1-1 and V is TRBV6-2 or TRBV6-3; a weak D match, TRBD1 (6 bases). The CDR3 consists of 16 residues. Trimming cost V 5 bases and J 0 bases, with 16 bases left between them. The V gene's germline CDR1 is MNHEY and CDR2 SVGEGT. The chain's CDR3 is CASSKTRTVMNTEAFF. The DNA of the CDR3 is TGTGCCAGCAGTAAGACAAGGACAGTCATGAACACTGAAGCTTTCTTT.

Worth noting for this clonotype: One end of the junction does not line up with germline, which may come from a read error. V usage is TRBV15 and J usage is TRBJ1-1; the D gene is possibly TRBD1 (5 bases). Germline V gives CDR1 LNHNV, CDR2 YYDKDF (reference sequence). The CDR3 is 14 amino acids. CDR3 loop: CTTSRDRGPTEAFF. Written as DNA, the CDR3 is TGTACCACCAGCAGAGATCGGGGACCCACTGAAGCTTTCTTT.

The CDR3 region has the DNA TGTGCCAGCAGTTCACGGGACAGGAGCACAGATACGCAGTATTTT. Its protein is CASSSRDRSTDTQYF. The chain is built from TRBV27 and TRBJ2-3; TRBD1 matches at 8 bases. The junction had 3 bases not matched to a gene; V was cut back by 4 bases and J by 0 bases. The CDR3 is 15 amino acids. Germline CDR1 MNHEY, CDR2 SMNVEV (reference sequence).

With regard to this clonotype: Because the CDR3's place on the DNA is in doubt, the DNA is left out and the CDR3 is given as listed by TCRdb. The chain links TRBV9 to TRBJ2-6; TRBD2, the D gene given by the table, was not confirmed from the DNA. The CDR3 sequence runs 15 residues, both termini included. The germline gives CDR1 SGDLS, CDR2 YYNGEE. The CDR3 reads CASSSWGAGANVPTF.

Ten or more counts support this clonotype. V gene TRBV19 combines with J gene TRBJ1-1; TRBD1 matches 7 bases. CDR1 LNHDA and CDR2 SQIVND come from the germline V gene (reference sequence). V was pared by 6 bases and J by 1 base, with 11 bases of the junction left unmatched. This CDR3 has 16 residues. The CDR3, as DNA: TGTGCCAGTAGACGGGGGACAGCCCCCTGGAACACTGAAGCTTTCTTT. Translation gives CASRRGTAPWNTEAFF.

The V gene is TRBV5-1, the J gene TRBJ2-1; 7 nucleotides match TRBD2. The CDR3 is 16 residues long. The ends lost 0 bases at V and 7 bases at J; junction bases unmatched: 10. Germline CDR1 and CDR2: SGHRS and YFSETQ. DNA of the CDR3: TGCGCCAGCAGCTTGGGCTGGGCGGGAGAGAGGAATGAGCAGTTCTTC. Protein sequence: CASSLGWAGERNEQFF.

A few counts support this clonotype. The gene calls are TRBV20-1 and TRBJ2-7, with unresolved D. V was clipped by 7 bases and J by 4 bases, with 14 bases between them. The CDR3 sequence is 12 residues long. The V gene's germline CDR1 is DFQATT and CDR2 SNEGSKA (reference sequence). The CDR3 protein is CSGQARLYEQYF. In DNA form, the CDR3 reads TGCAGTGGCCAAGCGCGATTATACGAGCAGTACTTC.

The count of this clonotype is one. The rearrangement uses TRBV19 and TRBJ2-3; unclear D gene. V gave up 6 bases and J gave up 1 base, with 8 bases separating them. This CDR3 region has 13 residues. Germline CDR1 and CDR2: LNHDA and SQIVND (reference sequence). The DNA for the CDR3 is TGTGCCAGTAGGGAGACGGGCACAGATACGCAGTATTTT. Its protein product is CASRETGTDTQYF.

V and J are TRBV5-1 and TRBJ2-5; 14 bases fit TRBD2. The CDR3 consists of 15 residues. Per the germline V gene, CDR1 is SGHRS and CDR2 is YFSETQ. V trimming: 7 bases; J trimming: 3 bases; junction bases outside the gene matches: 5. Here the CDR3 DNA reads TGCGCCAGCGGGGGACTAGCGGGAGAAAAAGAGACCCAGTACTTC. This codes for CASGGLAGEKETQYF.

This clonotype was seen only a few times. The chain links TRBV6-2 or TRBV6-3 to TRBJ2-3; 11 nucleotides match TRBD2. CDR1 and CDR2 (germline): MNHEY, SVGEGT. The J segment lost 2 bases and the V segment lost 4 bases, leaving 5 bases of the junction unmatched. This CDR3 is built from 16 residues. The CDR3 DNA follows: TGTGCCAGCAGTTCCCCGGGACTAGCGGACACAGATACGCAGTATTTT. Translation gives CASSSPGLADTDTQYF.

This clonotype was seen a few times. The V call is TRBV19, the J call TRBJ2-2; D is perhaps TRBD2 (6 bases). Germline V CDR1 and CDR2: LNHDA, SQIVND (reference sequence). CDR3 length: 13 amino acids. The V end lost 8 bases, the J end lost 1 base, and 8 bases lay between the germline ends. Here the CDR3 DNA reads TGTGCCAGTGGGCGGGGGAACACCGGGGAGCTGTTTTTT. Translating it yields CASGRGNTGELFF.

This clonotype was seen a handful of times. The chain joins TRBV11-3 to TRBJ2-1; TRBD2 agrees at 13 bases. Trimming took 4 bases from V and 11 from J; bases not matched to a gene: 5. CDR3 length equals 14 residues. Germline CDR1 reads SGHNT; CDR2 reads YENEEA. CDR3 in amino acids: CASSSQGTSGKQFF. The CDR3 nucleotides read TGTGCCAGCAGCTCCCAAGGGACTAGCGGGAAGCAGTTCTTC. The whole variable domain, remainder taken from reference TRBV11-3 and TRBJ2-1, is EAGVVQSPRYKIIEKKQPVAFWCNPISGHNTLYWYLQNLGQGPELLIRYENEEAVDDSQLPKDRFSAERLKGVDSTLKIQPAELGDSAVYLCASSSQGTSGKQFFGPGTRLTVL.

This clonotype was detected a few times. The chain is built from TRBV6-1 and TRBJ2-7; D may match TRBD1 or TRBD2 (5 bases each). V was shortened by 3 bases and J by 4 bases, with 13 bases between the two germline ends. The CDR3 sequence is 14 residues long. From germline, CDR1 is MNHNS and CDR2 SASEGT. The CDR3 reads CASSEGPVDYEQYF. The CDR3 region has the DNA TGTGCCAGCAGTGAGGGACCGGTGGATTACGAGCAGTACTTC.

This clonotype was observed many times. The chain carries TRBV12-3 or TRBV12-4 and TRBJ2-2; unclear D gene. Trimming took off 6 bases at V and 4 bases at J, with 15 bases between the two ends. This CDR3 has 15 residues. CDR3 DNA: TGTGCCAGCAGCTTAAACTTAGGATTCACCGGGGAGCTGTTTTTT. Translated, it gives CASSLNLGFTGELFF.

In this sample, this clonotype turned up a few times. The V and J genes are TRBV12-3 or TRBV12-4 and TRBJ2-3, with TRBD2 identical over 8 bases. The CDR3 has 16 residues. The trim removed 3 bases at V and 0 bases at J, leaving 5 bases unmatched. The CDR3 region is CASSFLPGGSTDTQYF. The CDR3 coding sequence is TGTGCCAGCAGTTTCCTACCGGGAGGGAGCACAGATACGCAGTATTTT.

The V and J genes are TRBV12-3 or TRBV12-4 and TRBJ1-2, with 7 bases lining up with TRBD1. The CDR3 extends over 15 amino acids. V shed 0 bases and J 1 base; nucleotides not matched to a gene: 2. CDR3 residues: CASSLADRLNYGYTF. In nucleotides, the CDR3 is TGTGCCAGCAGTTTAGCGGACAGGCTTAACTATGGCTACACCTTC.

This clonotype has a handful of counts. V and J are TRBV19 and TRBJ2-1; 9 bases line up with TRBD2. The germline gives CDR1 LNHDA, CDR2 SQIVND (reference sequence). The CDR3 contains 15 residues. The V and J ends lost 2 bases and 8 bases, in that order; junction bases with no gene match: 7. CDR3 region: CASSIWGGGRDEQFF. The CDR3 bases are TGTGCCAGTAGTATATGGGGTGGCGGGAGGGATGAGCAGTTCTTC.

The chain uses TRBV19 and TRBJ1-1; D gene unclear. Germline values: CDR1 LNHDA, CDR2 SQIVND (reference sequence). V lost 5 bases, J lost 1 base, and 8 bases lay in between. The CDR3 loop spans 13 amino acids. This chain's CDR3 is CASSSYPNTEAFF. The CDR3 DNA reads as TGTGCCAGTAGTTCATACCCGAACACTGAAGCTTTCTTT.

The J gene is TRBJ2-1, the V gene TRBV25-1, with 11 bases lining up with TRBD1. The junction had 7 bases not matched to a gene; V was cut back by 6 bases and J by 3 bases. The CDR3 is made up of 16 amino acids. The germline gives CDR1 MGHDK, CDR2 SYGVNS. The CDR3 nucleotides read TGTGCCAGCAGGATGCCAGGGACAGGGGGCTACAATGAGCAGTTCTTC. Translating gives CASRMPGTGGYNEQFF.

At least ten counts were recorded for this clonotype. The V gene is TRBV20-1, the J gene TRBJ1-6, with TRBD1 matching 8 bases. There are 14 residues in the CDR3. Germline CDR1 and CDR2: DFQATT and SNEGSKA (reference sequence). V was clipped by 6 bases and J by 6 bases; unmatched bases: 7. CDR3 coding DNA: TGCAGTGCCCCCGACAGGGGTGGTAATTCACCCCTCCACTTT. Amino acids: CSAPDRGGNSPLHF.